Listed here are 27 T cell receptor beta chains from one sample, sequenced in a study of response to subunit inactivated influenza vaccine. In TCRdb, the RT-PCR reads were re-called with MiXCR into one record per CDR3 protein. The profile shows about 570,000 distinct CDR3 sequences, roughly 12% of them singletons. These data are also associated with another study on T cells expressing NK-cell markers. This second study notes: UMIs accompanied the 5'RACE template switching by which TCR beta cDNA was made.

The sample here was PBMCs from blood, taken on the day of vaccination. The receptors were gathered from a man aged 50 to 59 who received an inactivated influenza vaccine.

In this sample, this clonotype turned up a few times. The chain couples TRBV14 to TRBJ2-3; maybe TRBD2 (7 bases). CDR1 SGHDN and CDR2 FVKESK come from the germline V gene. The V gene lost 4 bases and the J gene lost 2 bases, with 10 bases spanning the gap. The CDR3 has 14 amino acids. CDR3 nucleotide sequence: TGTGCCAGCAGCCGACGGGGGGCCACAGATACGCAGTATTTT. Protein product: CASSRRGATDTQYF.

V usage is TRBV7-6 and J usage is TRBJ2-3; D is undetermined. V gave up 5 bases and J gave up 5 bases, with 11 bases separating them. This CDR3 has 13 residues. Germline V gives CDR1 SGHVS, CDR2 FNYEAQ. CDR3 amino acids: CASSPPGRDTQYF. The CDR3, as DNA: TGTGCCAGCAGCCCCCCAGGTCGAGATACGCAGTATTTT.

The rearrangement uses TRBV6-1 and TRBJ1-6; unclear D gene. The length of the CDR3 is 14 residues. Trimming removed 6 bases at V and 7 bases at J, with 13 bases between. Germline values: CDR1 MNHNS, CDR2 SASEGT. The chain's CDR3 is CASSPPQANSPLHF. The DNA of the CDR3 is TGTGCCAGCAGCCCCCCCCAAGCCAATTCACCCCTCCACTTT.

The chain is built from TRBV4-1 and TRBJ2-7, with a possible D match to TRBD1 (5 bases). The CDR3 is 14 amino acids. Germline lookup yields CDR1 MGHRA and CDR2 YSYEKL. The V end lost 1 base, the J end lost 3 bases, and 10 bases lay between the germline ends. The CDR3 DNA reads TGCGCCAGCAGCCAAGCCTCAGGGATCTACGAGCAGTACTTC. Protein: CASSQASGIYEQYF.

In this sample, this clonotype turned up a few times. The chain recombines TRBV12-3 or TRBV12-4 with TRBJ2-2, with D maybe TRBD1 (6 bases). Trimming left V 5 bases short and J 3 bases short, with 7 bases between. There are 13 residues in the CDR3. CDR3 sequence: CASSRTDTGELFF. The CDR3 bases are TGTGCCAGCAGTCGGACAGACACCGGGGAGCTGTTTTTT.

This clonotype was counted many times. This chain joins TRBV6-1 and TRBJ2-5; TRBD1 matches 8 bases. The CDR3 spans 14 residues. J was trimmed by 2 bases and V by 4 bases; bases with no gene match: 3. Germline V lookup: CDR1 MNHNS, CDR2 SASEGT. CDR3 coding DNA: TGTGCCAGCAGTGCACGGACAGGGCAAGAGACCCAGTACTTC. Residues: CASSARTGQETQYF.

This clonotype was observed a few times. V is TRBV7-9 and J is TRBJ2-5; D tentatively fits TRBD1 or TRBD2 (5 bases each). Germline V lookup: CDR1 SEHNR, CDR2 FQNEAQ (reference sequence). The CDR3 runs 12 residues. V was pared by 8 bases and J by 0 bases, with 7 bases between. CDR3 nucleotide sequence: TGTGCCAGCGGGGGAAACCAAGAGACCCAGTACTTC. Translating gives CASGGNQETQYF.

This chain joins TRBV6-2 or TRBV6-3 and TRBJ1-1; no clear D gene. Germline V gives CDR1 MNHEY, CDR2 SVGEGT. Trimming removed 8 bases from V and 3 bases from J, with 16 bases in between. This CDR3 is built from 14 residues. The CDR3 protein is CASRDWGRDTEAFF. CDR3 DNA sequence: TGTGCCAGCCGCGATTGGGGTAGGGACACTGAAGCTTTCTTT.

This clonotype was seen a handful of times. V usage is TRBV10-3 and J usage is TRBJ2-2; D not certain. The CDR3 spans 16 residues. Germline V gene sequence: CDR1 ENHRY, CDR2 SYGVKD. Trimming cost V 4 bases and J 7 bases, with 19 bases left between them. The CDR3 is CAISVKGQPLGGELFF. The CDR3 DNA sequence: TGTGCCATCAGTGTGAAGGGCCAACCCTTAGGCGGGGAGCTGTTTTTT.

V gene TRBV12-3 or TRBV12-4 combines with J gene TRBJ2-3; D not certain. The ends were cut back, 2 bases at V and 0 bases at J, with 9 bases in the middle. This CDR3 has 15 residues. The CDR3 bases are TGTGCCAGCAGTTTAAGGCGGCCGAGCACAGATACGCAGTATTTT. It codes for CASSLRRPSTDTQYF.

The chain employs TRBV4-3 and TRBJ1-4, with TRBD1 as a possible D gene (6 bases). CDR3 size: 15 residues. V was cut by 0 bases and J by 6 bases, with 11 bases left in between. Germline CDR1 reads LGHNA; CDR2 reads YSLEER. CDR3 in amino acids: CASSQDGGLYEKLFF. The CDR3, as DNA: TGCGCCAGCAGCCAAGATGGGGGGCTTTATGAAAAACTGTTTTTT.

This clonotype has just a few counts. The chain uses TRBV12-3 or TRBV12-4 and TRBJ1-2; D ambiguous. V lost 0 bases and J 3 bases, leaving 8 bases between the germline ends. The CDR3 is 14 residues long. This CDR3 reads CASSLAAGHYGYTF. CDR3 DNA sequence: TGTGCCAGCAGTTTAGCGGCCGGACACTATGGCTACACCTTC.

V and J are TRBV20-1 and TRBJ1-4, with 7 bases fitting TRBD1. V lost 5 bases to trimming and J lost 0 bases; unmatched junction nucleotides: 3. The CDR3 is made up of 14 amino acids. Germline CDR1 reads DFQATT; CDR2 reads SNEGSKA (reference sequence). The CDR3 DNA follows: TGCAGTGCTCGCCAGGGGGCAACTAATGAAAAACTGTTTTTT. It translates to CSARQGATNEKLFF.

V is TRBV29-1 and J is TRBJ2-1; 9 nucleotides agree with TRBD2. The CDR3 extends over 16 amino acids. The V segment lost 1 base and the J segment 1 base; nucleotides outside the gene matches: 5. Germline loops: CDR1 SQVTM, CDR2 ANQGSEA. CDR3 region: CSVEGSLAGSYNEQFF. For the CDR3, the DNA is TGCAGCGTTGAAGGAAGCCTAGCGGGGTCCTACAATGAGCAGTTCTTC.

In this sample, this clonotype turned up a few times. This chain links TRBV7-6 with TRBJ2-7; the D gene is possibly TRBD1 (8 bases). Germline assignment: CDR1 SGHVS and CDR2 FNYEAQ. The CDR3 sequence is 16 residues long. V was trimmed by 1 base and J by 1 base, leaving 14 bases between them. The CDR3 DNA is TGTGCCAGCAGCTTAGGACAGGGGACTATTTCCTACGAGCAGTACTTC. Translation: CASSLGQGTISYEQYF.

This clonotype showed up many times. The chain links TRBV11-2 to TRBJ2-1; 10 bases are a match to TRBD2. Germline CDR1 SGHAT, CDR2 FQNNGV. The junction had 5 bases not matched to a gene; V was cut back by 2 bases and J by 4 bases. The CDR3 has 16 residues. This CDR3 reads CASSLIETSGYNEQFF. The CDR3 DNA is TGTGCCAGCAGCTTAATTGAGACTAGCGGGTACAATGAGCAGTTCTTC.

In this sample, this clonotype turned up a few times. The V and J genes are TRBV6-2 or TRBV6-3 and TRBJ2-7, with 8 nucleotides matching TRBD2. The V and J ends lost 7 bases and 3 bases, in that order; junction bases with no gene match: 11. The germline V gene has CDR1 MNHEY and CDR2 SVGEGT. This CDR3 is built from 15 residues. CDR3 nucleotide sequence: TGTGCCAGCACTCTAACAGGGCTAGCGGGCTACGAGCAGTACTTC. It translates to CASTLTGLAGYEQYF.

The chain uses TRBV11-2 and TRBJ2-5, with TRBD1 matching 9 bases. Germline V gene data show CDR1 as SGHAT and CDR2 as FQNNGV. J gave up 5 bases and V 0 bases, and 4 bases lay outside the gene matches. This CDR3 comprises 15 residues. CDR3 protein: CASSLEQGAWETQYF. CDR3 nucleotide sequence: TGTGCCAGCAGCTTAGAACAGGGGGCGTGGGAGACCCAGTACTTC.

This clonotype turned up a few times. This chain connects TRBV4-2 to TRBJ2-7; 7 bases are a match to TRBD2. Germline assignment: CDR1 LGHNA and CDR2 YNFKEQ. The junction had 7 bases not matched to a gene; V was cut back by 0 bases and J by 2 bases. CDR3 length equals 16 residues. The CDR3 nucleotides read TGTGCCAGCAGCCAAGAGGGACTATCTACCACCTACGAGCAGTACTTC. It codes for CASSQEGLSTTYEQYF.

This clonotype has a count of ten or more. The rearrangement joins TRBV20-1 to TRBJ2-2, with D perhaps TRBD1 (6 bases). The V and J ends lost 1 base and 2 bases respectively, with 8 bases between them. Germline CDR1 DFQATT, CDR2 SNEGSKA (reference sequence). This CDR3 contains 14 residues. The CDR3 nucleotides read TGCAGTGCTAGAGGGGACACCAACACCGGGGAGCTGTTTTTT. This encodes CSARGDTNTGELFF.

Many counts were recorded for this clonotype. The chain is built from TRBV12-3 or TRBV12-4 and TRBJ1-2, with D possibly matching TRBD1 (6 bases). This CDR3 has 14 amino acids. V lost 5 bases, J lost 8 bases, and 18 bases lay in between. DNA of the CDR3: TGTGCCAGCAGTCCCGACCTCGGGGGCGGCGGCTACACCTTC. It specifies CASSPDLGGGGYTF.

This clonotype showed up just once. One junction end disagrees with the germline gene, perhaps due to a read error. The chain combines TRBV6-5 with TRBJ2-2; possibly TRBD1 for D (6 bases). Per the germline V gene, CDR1 is MNHEY and CDR2 is SVGAGI. The CDR3 runs to 18 residues. CDR3 sequence reads: CANSYTDPGHLDTGELFF. As DNA, the CDR3 is TGTGCCAACAGTTACACAGATCCGGGACATCTGGACACCGGGGAGCTGTTTTTT.

This clonotype was seen ten or more times. The CDR3 region is CASSSQTGRTEAFF. Written as DNA, the CDR3 is TGTGCCAGCAGTTCACAGACAGGGCGCACTGAAGCTTTCTTT. The V and J genes are TRBV12-3 or TRBV12-4 and TRBJ1-1, with 7 positions matching TRBD1. The CDR3 is 14 residues long. J lost 4 bases, V lost 4 bases, and 6 bases had no gene match.

V is TRBV7-9 and J is TRBJ2-5, with 10 bases fitting TRBD2. The CDR3 is 16 residues long. J lost 5 bases, V lost 1 base, and 7 bases had no gene match. Germline V gene lookup returns CDR1 SEHNR and CDR2 FQNEAQ (reference sequence). In DNA, the CDR3 is TGTGCCAGCAGCTTAGTGTCTAGCGGGAGTCGGGAGACCCAGTACTTC. Translating gives CASSLVSSGSRETQYF.

This clonotype was seen a few times. In DNA form, the CDR3 reads TGTGCCAGCAGATCATTGACTAGGAATGAGCAGTTCTTC. Its translation: CASRSLTRNEQFF. The genes are TRBV12-3 or TRBV12-4 and TRBJ2-1; a weak D match, TRBD2 (6 bases). Trimming shortened V by 6 bases and J by 7 bases, and 13 bases separated the two germline ends. CDR3 length: 13 amino acids.

The rearrangement joins TRBV4-1 to TRBJ1-1; TRBD1 might be the D (5 bases). Trimming stripped 7 bases from V and 5 bases from J, with 17 bases between. This CDR3 comprises 14 residues. Germline assignment: CDR1 MGHRA and CDR2 YSYEKL. The CDR3 bases are TGCGCCAGCATGGTGGGCCAGGGTGGAACTGAAGCTTTCTTT. This sequence encodes CASMVGQGGTEAFF.

This clonotype was counted only a few times. The rearrangement joins TRBV4-2 to TRBJ1-1; no definite D call. The CDR3 runs 13 residues. Germline V gene data show CDR1 as LGHNA and CDR2 as YNFKEQ. The V and J ends lost 0 bases and 8 bases respectively, with 10 bases between them. CDR3 loop: CASSQDYWAEAFF. CDR3 coding DNA: TGTGCCAGCAGCCAAGATTATTGGGCCGAAGCTTTCTTT.